These 20 T cell receptor beta chains were all obtained from the same sample, sequenced in a study of early T cells in non-severe SARS-CoV-2 infection. Each CDR3 protein gets one entry after TCRdb re-called the 5' RACE reads with MiXCR. This table has more than 60,000 distinct CDR3 sequences, around 11% appearing once. Source: whole blood, taken at baseline. The receptors were sampled from an adult who was a healthcare worker with PCR-confirmed SARS-CoV-2 infection or an uninfected control (not recorded which). The donor label of this sample is uncertain.

This chain connects TRBV7-2 to TRBJ2-7; 11 bases fit TRBD2. CDR3 length: 16 amino acids. Germline values: CDR1 SGHTA, CDR2 FQGNSA. Germline trimming cut 5 bases from V and 4 bases from J; bases unmatched to any gene: 10. The CDR3 loop reads CASSIRPGTSGYEQYV. CDR3 bases: TGTGCCAGCAGCATACGTCCCGGGACTAGCGGTTACGAGCAGTACGTC.

This CDR3 is CSVGEGNYGYTF. CDR3 nucleotide sequence: TGCAGCGTTGGGGAAGGGAACTATGGCTACACCTTC. This sequence joins TRBV29-1 and TRBJ1-2; no reliable D call. Trimming stripped 4 bases from V and 2 bases from J, with 8 bases between. The CDR3 has 12 residues. The germline CDR1 and CDR2 sequences are SQVTM and ANQGSEA. The variable domain in full, with the rest retrieved from reference TRBV29-1 and TRBJ1-2, is SAVISQKPSRDICQRGTSLTIQCQVDSQVTMMFWYRQQPGQSLTLIATANQGSEATYESGFVIDKFPISRPNLTFSTLTVSNMSPEDSSIYLCSVGEGNYGYTFGSGTRLTVV.

The sample holds many counts of this clonotype. The V and J genes are TRBV24-1 and TRBJ1-2; the match to TRBD1 covers 7 bases. Germline CDR1 KGHDR, CDR2 SFDVKD. The CDR3 consists of 12 residues. V dropped 5 bases and J dropped 8; count of bases not matched to a gene: 4. CDR3 residues: CATSATGRGYTF. The CDR3 nucleotides read TGTGCCACCAGTGCGACAGGGAGAGGCTACACCTTC.

This chain joins TRBV10-3 and TRBJ2-5, with D perhaps matching TRBD2 (5 bases). Germline-derived CDR1 and CDR2 are ENHRY and SYGVKD. Trimming took 5 bases from V and 5 from J, leaving 9 bases between them. This CDR3 region has 12 residues. The CDR3 DNA is TGTGCCATCAGTAGCGGTGCGGAGACCCAGTACTTC. Translating it yields CAISSGAETQYF.

This clonotype was seen more than once but under ten times. The chain couples TRBV6-2 or TRBV6-3 to TRBJ2-5; 7 bases align to TRBD2. The J segment lost 5 bases and the V segment lost 0 bases, leaving 12 bases of the junction unmatched. The V gene's germline CDR1 is MNHEY and CDR2 SVGEGT. This CDR3 contains 17 residues. For the CDR3, the DNA is TGTGCCAGCAGTTACTCGGGGCGGGGGAGAAGTTCGGAGACCCAGTACTTC. Its protein product is CASSYSGRGRSSETQYF.

This clonotype was seen a few times. The V call is TRBV6-1, the J call TRBJ2-6; D gene unclear. The CDR3 has 13 amino acids. V shed 5 bases and J shed 2 bases, with 4 bases lying between them. Per germline, CDR1 MNHNS and CDR2 SASEGT. DNA for the CDR3: TGTGCCAGCAGTAACACTGGGGCCAACGTCCTGACTTTC. Translated: CASSNTGANVLTF.

This clonotype was counted between two and nine times. The gene calls are TRBV4-1 and TRBJ2-6; D not certain. Trimming pared 6 bases from V and 2 bases from J, leaving 11 bases between. Germline CDR1 is MGHRA and CDR2 is YSYEKL. There are 15 residues in the CDR3. CDR3 in DNA: TGCGCCAGCAGTCCTTCCATCGCTGGGGCCAACGTCCTGACTTTC. Translation: CASSPSIAGANVLTF.

The chain joins TRBV24-1 to TRBJ1-1, with unresolved D. CDR3 length: 12 residues. Looked up from germline, CDR1 is KGHDR and CDR2 is SFDVKD. Trimming removed 2 bases at V and 7 bases at J, with 7 bases between. This CDR3 reads CATSDYVGEAFF. In DNA, the CDR3 is TGTGCCACCAGTGATTACGTCGGTGAAGCTTTCTTT.

This clonotype was found a few times. The chain combines TRBV14 with TRBJ2-3; D remains ambiguous. This CDR3 has 14 amino acids. Trimming cost V 1 base and J 4 bases, with 9 bases left between them. Germline V gives CDR1 SGHDN, CDR2 FVKESK. CDR3 sequence reads: CASSQARFADTQYF. Written as DNA, the CDR3 is TGTGCCAGCAGCCAAGCCCGTTTTGCAGATACGCAGTATTTT.

In its sample, this clonotype was seen a few times. The chain carries TRBV5-1 and TRBJ2-3; no reliable D call. Germline V gene lookup returns CDR1 SGHRS and CDR2 YFSETQ. CDR3 length equals 12 residues. In DNA form, the CDR3 reads TGCCCCCTACCTGGGAGCACAGATACGCAGTATTTT. This codes for CPLPGSTDTQYF.

The chain combines TRBV6-1 with TRBJ1-5; TRBD1 agrees at 9 bases. Losses at the gene ends were 5 bases for V and 2 bases for J; bases not matched to a gene: 7. Germline lookup yields CDR1 MNHNS and CDR2 SASEGT. This CDR3 comprises 16 residues. CDR3 sequence (DNA): TGTGCCAGCAGTCTCCGGACAGGGGCTCGCAATCAGCCCCAGCATTTT. Its protein is CASSLRTGARNQPQHF.

This clonotype was seen only a few times. The chain couples TRBV6-1 to TRBJ2-7; D is possibly TRBD1 (5 bases). The length of the CDR3 is 13 residues. V lost 7 bases to trimming and J lost 3 bases, with 13 bases between them. Germline CDR1 and CDR2: MNHNS and SASEGT. The CDR3 spells CASIRGPLYEQYV. The DNA of the CDR3 is TGTGCCAGCATAAGGGGCCCTCTCTACGAGCAGTACGTC.

V and J are TRBV28 and TRBJ1-6; the D is unclear. Per germline, CDR1 MDHEN and CDR2 SYDVKM. Trimming pared 8 bases from V and 5 bases from J, leaving 13 bases between. The CDR3 loop spans 14 amino acids. Here the CDR3 DNA reads TGTGCCAGCGTCTGGGAGAGGCATAATTCACCCCTCCACTTT. As protein: CASVWERHNSPLHF.

The chain uses TRBV7-2 and TRBJ2-7; no definite D call. This CDR3 contains 15 residues. Trimming left V 1 base short and J 4 bases short, with 14 bases between. Looked up from germline, CDR1 is SGHTA and CDR2 is FQGNSA. The CDR3, as DNA: TGTGCCAGCAGCTTAGTCTCTGGCAAACAGTACGAGCAGTACGTC. It yields the protein CASSLVSGKQYEQYV.

The chain combines TRBV4-1 with TRBJ1-6, with 9 bases fitting TRBD1. The CDR3 spans 16 residues. The trim removed 2 bases at V and 7 bases at J, leaving 6 bases unmatched. Looked up from germline, CDR1 is MGHRA and CDR2 is YSYEKL. CDR3 region: CASSQPTGGLNSPLHF. The CDR3 nucleotides are TGCGCCAGCAGCCAACCTACAGGGGGCTTAAATTCACCCCTCCACTTT.

J is TRBJ1-5 and V is TRBV9; the D gene is possibly TRBD1 (5 bases). The V gene lost 3 bases and the J gene lost 5 bases, with 12 bases spanning the gap. This CDR3 region has 14 residues. From germline, CDR1 is SGDLS and CDR2 YYNGEE. The CDR3 nucleotides are TGTGCCAGCAGCGAGATCGACAGTGATCAGCCCCAGCATTTT. Its protein product is CASSEIDSDQPQHF.

The gene calls are TRBV6-1 and TRBJ1-1; D gene uncertain. The length of the CDR3 is 14 residues. V lost 7 bases and J 0 bases, leaving 12 bases between the germline ends. The germline gives CDR1 MNHNS, CDR2 SASEGT. CDR3 residues: CASMGGDVNTEAFF. The CDR3 nucleotides are TGTGCCAGCATGGGAGGTGATGTGAACACTGAAGCTTTCTTT.

This clonotype was observed at least ten times. The V call is TRBV4-1, the J call TRBJ2-1; 8 nucleotides match TRBD2. Germline trimming cut 1 base from V and 9 bases from J; bases unmatched to any gene: 8. From germline, CDR1 is MGHRA and CDR2 YSYEKL. The CDR3 is made up of 15 amino acids. In DNA, the CDR3 is TGCGCCAGCAGCCAAGTTTTCCCGGGGGGGCTTGAGCAGTTCTTC. Protein: CASSQVFPGGLEQFF.

This clonotype was picked up a small number of times. The chain uses TRBV19 and TRBJ2-3, with D unclear. Germline CDR1 reads LNHDA; CDR2 reads SQIVND (reference sequence). This CDR3 has 13 amino acids. Trimming removed 7 bases from V and 0 bases from J, with 8 bases in between. The CDR3 region is CASTHTSTDTQYF. In DNA, the CDR3 is TGTGCCAGTACGCATACTAGCACAGATACGCAGTATTTT.

This clonotype was seen only a few times. The CDR3 region is CASRFDATNEKLFF. For the CDR3, the DNA is TGTGCCAGCCGTTTCGACGCAACTAATGAAAAACTGTTTTTT. The chain employs TRBV2 and TRBJ1-4; D unclear. CDR3 length: 14 amino acids. V lost 8 bases, J lost 0 bases, and 10 bases lay in between. Germline V lookup: CDR1 SNHLY, CDR2 FYNNEI.